This T cell receptor beta chain was captured by sequencing in a study of Ad26.COV2.S vaccination and SARS-CoV-2 variants. Study-level background: A participant enrolled in the COV1001 Ad26.COV2.S trial arm provided the sample. Regarding the study as a whole: Similar non-spike TCR breadth was seen in vaccine and placebo recipients. Estimates derived from TCR breadth and depth analyses may have underestimated total T cell responses.

Sample treatment: around 19 received Ad26.COV2.S at low or high dose, single or two shots; roughly five received placebo; per-sample allocation not given. Day 63 following the first vaccine or placebo injection was when the samples were taken. Built on an Ad26 vector, the vaccine expressed Wuhan-strain SARS-CoV-2 spike. The junction had 8 bases not matched to a gene; V was cut back by 2 bases and J by 3 bases. This CDR3 spans 16 amino acids. The germline V gene encodes CDR1 SNHLY and CDR2 FYNNEI. Profiling relied on immunoSEQ multiplex PCR, and the TCRdb table lists in-frame clones only, not all of them. The sample lists approximately 350,000 clones; 87% were seen once. Details on this clone: Its cognate antigen is unknown.

This chain links TRBV2 with TRBJ2-5, with 8 bases aligning to TRBD2. The material was peripheral blood, obtained in a trial of Ad26.COV2.S vaccine versus placebo. The TCR originated in a person between 18 and 59 years old who received the Ad26.COV2.S COVID-19 vaccine or a placebo. The CDR3 sequence: CASSERLAGNEETQYF. CDR3 nucleotides: TGTGCCAGCAGTGAACGGTTAGCGGGGAATGAAGAGACCCAGTACTTC.